The 23 T cell receptor beta chains below all came from one sample that was sequenced in a study of T cells in Graves' hyperthyroidism and ophthalmopathy. The source material, RNA transcripts, was used to amplify TCR beta CDR3 regions. Initially, a first-round RT-PCR of the TCR CDR3 employed the HTBI primer set. TCRdb reanalysed the multiplex PCR reads using MiXCR and keeps one entry per CDR3 protein. Among under 750,000 distinct CDR3 sequences listed, about 17% were seen once. The specimen was blood. Every receptor here comes from a woman between 50 and 59 years old with Graves' hyperthyroidism that later progressed to Graves' ophthalmopathy.

The gene calls are TRBV7-2 and TRBJ1-2; D unresolved. Per germline, CDR1 SGHTA and CDR2 FQGNSA. The V and J ends lost 6 bases and 8 bases respectively, with 22 bases between them. This CDR3 region has 15 residues. CDR3 residues: CASRGLRTGIGGYTF. The CDR3 DNA reads TGTGCCAGCAGGGGCCTTAGGACGGGAATTGGGGGCTACACCTTC. Filled out from reference TRBV7-2 and TRBJ1-2, the complete variable domain reads GAGVSQSPSNKVTEKGKDVELRCDPISGHTALYWYRQSLGQGLEFLIYFQGNSAPDKSGLPSDRFSAERTGGSVSTLTIQRTQQEDSAVYLCASRGLRTGIGGYTFGSGTRLTVV.

This clonotype appeared many times. The chain has TRBV11-2 and TRBJ1-2; possibly TRBD1 for D (6 bases). Germline values: CDR1 SGHAT, CDR2 FQNNGV. V lost 0 bases, J lost 9 bases, and 14 bases lay in between. The CDR3 consists of 14 residues. Written as DNA, the CDR3 is TGTGCCAGCAGCTTAGATCGCACAGGGAGGAGCTACACCTTC. Its translation is CASSLDRTGRSYTF.

This clonotype was counted ten times or more. The gene calls are TRBV10-3 and TRBJ1-2, with TRBD1 as a possible D gene (6 bases). CDR3 length: 14 amino acids. V was pared by 4 bases and J by 6 bases, with 15 bases between. Germline CDR1 and CDR2: ENHRY and SYGVKD. CDR3 nucleotide sequence: TGTGCCATCAGTGGAGTAGGAAACAGGGATGGCTACACCTTC. Translated, it gives CAISGVGNRDGYTF.

Only a few counts were recorded for this clonotype. The chain joins TRBV12-3 or TRBV12-4 to TRBJ2-7; 7 positions agree with TRBD1. The CDR3 extends over 16 amino acids. V shed 5 bases and J 2 bases; nucleotides not matched to a gene: 12. CDR3 DNA sequence: TGTGCCAGCAGTCGATACGCGACAGGGTATGCCTACGAGCAGTACTTC. Protein product: CASSRYATGYAYEQYF.

This clonotype was recorded many times. The CDR3 coding sequence is TGTGCCAGCAGTGAAGCTAATTGGTATCCGGTTGGCTACACCTTC. Its protein is CASSEANWYPVGYTF. The gene calls are TRBV6-1 and TRBJ1-2; D uncertain. This CDR3 is built from 15 residues. The germline V and J ends were trimmed by 0 bases and 7 bases, with 15 bases remaining between them. Germline lookup yields CDR1 MNHNS and CDR2 SASEGT.

This clonotype has just a few counts. V gene TRBV12-3 or TRBV12-4 combines with J gene TRBJ1-2; D is undetermined. The CDR3 has 12 amino acids. Trimming took 9 bases from V and 8 from J, leaving 16 bases between them. The CDR3 DNA sequence: TGTGCCAGTACCGGGAGAGCCGGGGGCTACACCTTC. It codes for CASTGRAGGYTF.

This clonotype was observed a few times. V usage is TRBV20-1 and J usage is TRBJ2-5, with TRBD2 matching 8 bases. The germline gives CDR1 DFQATT, CDR2 SNEGSKA (reference sequence). The junction had 5 bases not matched to a gene; V was cut back by 1 base and J by 4 bases. The CDR3 is 14 residues long. The CDR3 nucleotides read TGCAGTGCTAGAGTGGGGAGCGGGGGAGAGACCCAGTACTTC. Its translation: CSARVGSGGETQYF.

This clonotype appeared many times. The chain links TRBV3-1 to TRBJ2-2; the match to TRBD1 covers 9 bases. From germline, CDR1 is LGHDT and CDR2 YNNKEL (reference sequence). With 1 base clipped from V and 4 bases from J, the junction kept 4 bases outside the gene matches. The CDR3 length is 16 residues. In DNA, the CDR3 is TGTGCCAGCAGCCAAGGAAACAGGGGGCGCACCGGGGAGCTGTTTTTT. The encoded protein is CASSQGNRGRTGELFF.

This clonotype was observed a handful of times. The chain is built from TRBV7-8 and TRBJ1-5, with TRBD1 matching over 7 bases. The CDR3 length is 16 residues. Unmatched junction bases numbered 11, after V lost 5 bases and J lost 4 bases. The germline CDR1 and CDR2 sequences are SGHVS and FQNEAQ. The CDR3 is CASSKSDRVMNQPQHF. The CDR3 nucleotides are TGTGCCAGCAGCAAAAGCGACAGGGTGATGAATCAGCCCCAGCATTTT. The full variable domain, completed using reference TRBV7-8 and TRBJ1-5, is GAGVSQSPRYKVAKRGQDVALRCDPISGHVSLFWYQQALGQGPEFLTYFQNEAQLDKSGLPSDRFFAERPEGSVSTLKIQRTQQEDSAVYLCASSKSDRVMNQPQHFGDGTRLSIL.

In this sample, this clonotype turned up a few times. This chain joins TRBV27 and TRBJ1-5; D call uncertain. The CDR3 is made up of 14 amino acids. Germline-derived CDR1 and CDR2 are MNHEY and SMNVEV (reference sequence). V was clipped by 8 bases and J by 4 bases, with 15 bases between them. The DNA for the CDR3 is TGTGCCAGCCGCGCATCCAGCAGTAATCAGCCCCAGCATTTT. Translated: CASRASSSNQPQHF.

This clonotype was recorded a few times. V usage is TRBV20-1 and J usage is TRBJ1-1; D uncertain. In germline, CDR1 is DFQATT, CDR2 SNEGSKA (reference sequence). V dropped 6 bases and J dropped 8 bases, with 10 bases sitting between them. This CDR3 spans 10 amino acids. CDR3 sequence: CSAENAEAFF. CDR3 DNA: TGCAGTGCGGAGAACGCCGAAGCTTTCTTT.

A few counts support this clonotype. The rearrangement uses TRBV14 and TRBJ1-2; D remains unclear. CDR1 and CDR2 (germline): SGHDN, FVKESK. The CDR3 covers 16 residues. V gave up 0 bases and J gave up 0 bases, with 11 bases separating them. The CDR3 spells CASSQDLGHTNYGYTF. The CDR3 DNA reads as TGTGCCAGCAGCCAAGATCTGGGCCATACTAACTATGGCTACACCTTC.

V is TRBV19 and J is TRBJ2-1, with 15 bases matching TRBD2. This CDR3 spans 17 amino acids. The J segment lost 4 bases and the V segment lost 5 bases, leaving 6 bases of the junction unmatched. Germline lookup yields CDR1 LNHDA and CDR2 SQIVND (reference sequence). The CDR3 spells CASSSRTSGGGYNEQFF. DNA of the CDR3: TGTGCCAGTAGTTCCCGGACTAGCGGGGGGGGATACAATGAGCAGTTCTTC.

In the case of this clonotype: This clone may be a read error of a much larger clone one base away. Here the CDR3 reads CASSGGDPLNAGELFF. The DNA of the CDR3 is TGTGCCAGCAGCGGCGGGGACCCCTTGAACGCCGGGGAGCTGTTTTTT. This rearrangement joins TRBV11-3 to TRBJ2-2; D possibly corresponds to TRBD2 (6 bases). Germline lookup yields CDR1 SGHNT and CDR2 YENEEA. The CDR3 is made up of 16 amino acids.

This clonotype was detected many times. The V and J genes are TRBV27 and TRBJ2-5; the match to TRBD1 covers 7 bases. Germline-derived CDR1 and CDR2 are MNHEY and SMNVEV (reference sequence). V lost 6 bases to trimming and J lost 0 bases; unmatched junction nucleotides: 7. This CDR3 is 15 amino acids long. The CDR3 sequence is CASSPVGTDQETQYF. CDR3 coding DNA: TGTGCCAGCAGCCCTGTTGGGACAGACCAAGAGACCCAGTACTTC.

This clonotype occurred once. J is TRBJ1-1 and V is TRBV2; D not certain. V lost 5 bases, J lost 3 bases, and 13 bases lay in between. The CDR3 consists of 14 residues. The V gene's germline CDR1 is SNHLY and CDR2 FYNNEI. The CDR3 spells CASSSEGADTEAFF. As DNA, the CDR3 is TGTGCCAGCAGTTCGGAGGGAGCGGACACTGAAGCTTTCTTT.

The chain is built from TRBV19 and TRBJ1-1; D unresolved. Looked up from germline, CDR1 is LNHDA and CDR2 is SQIVND (reference sequence). The CDR3 totals 12 residues. The V end lost 3 bases, the J end lost 8 bases, and 10 bases lay between the germline ends. Here the CDR3 reads CASSIGGQEAFF. The CDR3 region has the DNA TGTGCCAGTAGTATTGGAGGGCAGGAAGCTTTCTTT.

This clonotype was observed a handful of times. V usage is TRBV2 and J usage is TRBJ2-7; the D is unclear. This CDR3 spans 13 amino acids. Germline CDR1 is SNHLY and CDR2 is FYNNEI. V lost 5 bases and J 4 bases, leaving 12 bases between the germline ends. The CDR3 sequence is CASSHPLIYEQYF. The CDR3 nucleotides read TGTGCCAGCAGTCATCCCCTTATTTACGAGCAGTACTTC.

The chain carries TRBV7-9 and TRBJ2-7; D unclear. The CDR3 covers 14 residues. V lost 1 base and J lost 5, with 12 bases in between. Germline V CDR1 and CDR2: SEHNR, FQNEAQ (reference sequence). DNA of the CDR3: TGTGCCAGCAGCTTAGTAGGGCCGGGCCACGAGCAGTACTTC. It encodes CASSLVGPGHEQYF.

In this sample, this clonotype turned up a few times. The rearrangement joins TRBV6-1 to TRBJ1-5; TRBD1 is a possible D gene (5 bases). Trimming shortened V by 2 bases and J by 6 bases, and 11 bases separated the two germline ends. Per germline, CDR1 MNHNS and CDR2 SASEGT. This CDR3 region has 14 residues. The CDR3 sequence is CASSEMGEIQPQHF. CDR3 sequence (DNA): TGTGCCAGCAGTGAAATGGGGGAAATTCAGCCCCAGCATTTT.

This clonotype came up a few times. The chain couples TRBV4-1 to TRBJ1-4; 8 nucleotides agree with TRBD1. This CDR3 contains 15 residues. CDR1 MGHRA and CDR2 YSYEKL come from the germline V gene. The V segment lost 1 base and the J segment 7 bases; nucleotides outside the gene matches: 5. CDR3 protein: CASSQATGVREKLFF. The DNA for the CDR3 is TGCGCCAGCAGCCAAGCGACAGGGGTGCGTGAAAAACTGTTTTTT.

This clonotype was detected many times. This chain links TRBV12-3 or TRBV12-4 with TRBJ1-2; 9 bases match TRBD1. V trimming: 1 base; J trimming: 4 bases; junction bases outside the gene matches: 4. CDR3 length: 15 residues. CDR3 sequence reads: CASSLGTGAGYGYTF. CDR3 DNA: TGTGCCAGCAGTTTAGGGACAGGGGCCGGCTATGGCTACACCTTC.

The table lists this clonotype with many counts. The chain links TRBV20-1 to TRBJ2-3, with TRBD2 identical over 11 bases. The CDR3 consists of 14 residues. Germline values: CDR1 DFQATT, CDR2 SNEGSKA (reference sequence). V lost 6 bases to trimming and J lost 4 bases; unmatched junction nucleotides: 6. CDR3 residues: CSAFTSGGADTQYF. CDR3 sequence (DNA): TGCAGTGCGTTTACTAGCGGGGGTGCAGATACGCAGTATTTT.